These 23 T cell receptor beta chains were sequenced from one sample in a study of cytomegalovirus exposure and HLA in healthy donors. 60 Vbeta and 13 Jbeta primers were used in PCR. The data were produced by immunoSEQ multiplex PCR, yet TCRdb's version contains in-frame clones alone and is incomplete. Of approximately 130,000 clones in the sample, 65% to 90% were seen once. Sample: PBMCs. These receptor sequences come from a girl aged 2 to 10 in good health and CMV-seronegative.

This chain joins TRBV7-2 and TRBJ2-1; D perhaps matches TRBD1 (5 bases). The CDR3 spans 16 residues. V lost 1 base to trimming and J lost 0 bases, with 10 bases between them. From germline, CDR1 is SGHTA and CDR2 FQGNSA. The CDR3, as DNA: TGTGCCAGCAGCTTAGGACAGAGTAACTCCTACAATGAGCAGTTCTTC. It yields the protein CASSLGQSNSYNEQFF.

The rearrangement links TRBV2 to TRBJ2-4; no clear D. V lost 7 bases to trimming and J lost 6 bases, with 13 bases between them. Looked up from germline, CDR1 is SNHLY and CDR2 is FYNNEI. This CDR3 contains 13 residues. CDR3 amino acids: CASKRETPNIQYF. The CDR3 DNA is TGTGCCAGCAAGAGAGAAACCCCAAACATTCAGTACTTC.

A single count supports this clone. J is TRBJ2-1 and V is TRBV6-5; TRBD1 is a possible D gene (6 bases). CDR1 and CDR2 (germline): MNHEY, SVGAGI. The V and J ends lost 0 bases and 1 base respectively, with 10 bases between them. The CDR3 loop spans 16 amino acids. In nucleotides, the CDR3 is TGTGCCAGCAGTTACTCGGAGGACAGTTCCTACAATGAGCAGTTCTTC. It specifies CASSYSEDSSYNEQFF.

The sample holds one count of this clone. The germline gene is not matched at one end of the junction; a read error may be the cause. This chain connects TRBV7-8 to TRBJ2-5; D is possibly TRBD2 (6 bases). The germline gives CDR1 SGHVS, CDR2 FQNEAQ. CDR3 length: 14 residues. CDR3: CASSLERGEEIQYF. The CDR3 region has the DNA TGTGCCAGCAGCTTAGAGCGCGGGGAAGAGATCCAGTACTTC. Full variable domain (remainder filled in from reference TRBV7-8 and TRBJ2-5): GAGVSQSPRYKVAKRGQDVALRCDPISGHVSLFWYQQALGQGPEFLTYFQNEAQLDKSGLPSDRFFAERPEGSVSTLKIQRTQQEDSAVYLCASSLERGEEIQYFGPGTRLLVL.

This clone was counted once. The rearrangement links TRBV7-2 to TRBJ2-5, with D unclear. The CDR3 contains 14 residues. Germline V gene data show CDR1 as SGHTA and CDR2 as FQGNSA. Trimming stripped 1 base from V and 1 base from J, with 7 bases between. CDR3 sequence (DNA): TGTGCCAGCAGCTTAGGGGCCATCCAAGAGACCCAGTACTTC. Amino acid sequence: CASSLGAIQETQYF.

The chain joins TRBV4-3 to TRBJ2-7, with 9 bases matching TRBD2. Germline assignment: CDR1 LGHNA and CDR2 YSLEER. CDR3 length: 15 amino acids. The ends lost 1 base at V and 2 bases at J; junction bases unmatched: 3. The CDR3 here is CASSQGSGGAYEQYF. Written as DNA, the CDR3 is TGCGCCAGCAGCCAAGGTAGCGGGGGTGCCTACGAGCAGTACTTC.

To note about this clone: Other DNA sequences from this sample encode an identical CDR3 as well. The chain employs TRBV5-1 and TRBJ2-7; D is unresolved. This CDR3 is built from 12 residues. In germline, CDR1 is SGHRS, CDR2 YFSETQ. V lost 2 bases, J lost 2 bases, and 5 bases lay in between. CDR3 loop: CASSLDTYEQYF. CDR3 bases: TGCGCCAGCAGCTTAGACACCTACGAGCAGTACTTC.

V usage is TRBV2 and J usage is TRBJ1-5, with D possibly TRBD1 on 6 matching bases. Trimming took off 3 bases at V and 0 bases at J, with 18 bases between the two ends. Germline V gene lookup returns CDR1 SNHLY and CDR2 FYNNEI. CDR3 length: 18 amino acids. CDR3 coding DNA: TGTGCCAGCAGTGACAATCCCTCGACAGGATATAGCAATCAGCCCCAGCATTTT. Translated, it gives CASSDNPSTGYSNQPQHF.

CDR3 sequence: CASSTSVRGGSTEAFF. The CDR3, as DNA: TGTGCCAGCAGCACCAGCGTTCGGGGGGGCAGCACTGAAGCTTTCTTT. The J gene is TRBJ1-1, the V gene TRBV9, with TRBD1 as a possible D gene (6 bases). The V end lost 4 bases, the J end lost 4 bases, and 20 bases lay between the germline ends. The CDR3 spans 16 residues. CDR1 SGDLS and CDR2 YYNGEE come from the germline V gene.

The chain couples TRBV6-6 to TRBJ2-2; D possibly corresponds to TRBD2 (5 bases). V lost 7 bases and J 4 bases, leaving 13 bases between the germline ends. This CDR3 region has 14 residues. Germline-derived CDR1 and CDR2 are MNHNY and SVGAGI (reference sequence). CDR3 sequence reads: CASNIYSGTGELFF. In DNA form, the CDR3 reads TGTGCCAGCAATATTTACAGCGGCACCGGGGAGCTGTTTTTT.

The J gene is TRBJ2-5, the V gene TRBV7-9, with TRBD2 matching over 10 bases. From germline, CDR1 is SEHNR and CDR2 FQNEAQ (reference sequence). This CDR3 region has 14 residues. With V trimmed by 6 bases and J by 6 bases, 7 bases remained unmatched. The CDR3 spells CASSSERGGQTQYF. The CDR3 nucleotides read TGTGCCAGCAGTTCTGAGCGGGGGGGGCAGACCCAGTACTTC.

The gene calls are TRBV9 and TRBJ1-5; no firm D call. Per germline, CDR1 SGDLS and CDR2 YYNGEE. CDR3 size: 14 residues. Trimming shortened V by 0 bases and J by 4 bases, and 8 bases separated the two germline ends. In nucleotides, the CDR3 is TGTGCCAGCAGCGTAGGTCTAAATAATCAGCCCCAGCATTTT. Protein: CASSVGLNNQPQHF.

This chain links TRBV19 with TRBJ2-3, with D maybe TRBD1 (5 bases). Trimming pared 9 bases from V and 0 bases from J, leaving 16 bases between. This CDR3 comprises 15 residues. Germline values: CDR1 LNHDA, CDR2 SQIVND (reference sequence). CDR3 residues: CARTKGRTSTDTQYF. The CDR3 DNA is TGTGCCAGAACGAAGGGGCGGACCAGCACAGATACGCAGTATTTT.

This chain joins TRBV30 and TRBJ2-5; possibly TRBD1 for D (6 bases). The CDR3 consists of 17 residues. Between the trimmed V and J ends, which lost 0 bases and 7 bases, there was a span of 24 bases. CDR1 GTSNPN and CDR2 SVGIG come from the germline V gene (reference sequence). The CDR3, as DNA: TGTGCCTGGAGTGTGGGGGCGGCGACACCCACGGCCGGGACCCAGTACTTC. Its translation is CAWSVGAATPTAGTQYF.

The chain employs TRBV6-1 and TRBJ1-5; a possible D gene is TRBD1 (6 bases). The CDR3 runs to 14 residues. CDR1 and CDR2 (germline): MNHNS, SASEGT. V was clipped by 5 bases and J by 5 bases, with 13 bases between them. CDR3 nucleotides: TGTGCCAGCAGTCCGGAAGGGGGGGATCAGCCCCAGCATTTT. This gives the protein CASSPEGGDQPQHF.

V gene TRBV19 combines with J gene TRBJ2-1, with 7 bases fitting TRBD2. After removal of 9 bases from V and 3 bases from J, the junction contained 5 bases not matched to a gene. This CDR3 is built from 13 residues. The germline V gene has CDR1 LNHDA and CDR2 SQIVND (reference sequence). CDR3 protein: CASQRDIYNEQFF. The CDR3 DNA follows: TGTGCCAGCCAGCGGGATATCTACAATGAGCAGTTCTTC.

V usage is TRBV7-7 and J usage is TRBJ1-3; TRBD1 matches 10 bases. This CDR3 comprises 15 residues. Germline V CDR1 and CDR2: SSHAT, FNYEAQ (reference sequence). V shed 5 bases, J shed 3 bases, and the junction held 4 bases outside the gene matches. CDR3 sequence reads: CASSPGTGDGNTIYF. CDR3 DNA: TGTGCCAGCAGCCCTGGGACAGGGGATGGAAACACCATATATTTT.

This clone was detected a few times. V usage is TRBV6-5 and J usage is TRBJ1-1; D is unresolved. Germline CDR1 MNHEY, CDR2 SVGAGI. The CDR3 runs 13 residues. Trimming stripped 0 bases from V and 5 bases from J, with 7 bases between. CDR3 in amino acids: CASSYSRDTEAFF. The CDR3 nucleotides are TGTGCCAGCAGTTACTCTCGGGATACTGAAGCTTTCTTT.

The gene calls are TRBV12-2 and TRBJ1-2; the table's TRBD1 call for D was not verified on the DNA. TRBV12-2 is recorded as a pseudogene. The CDR3 loop spans 15 amino acids. The CDR3, as DNA: TGTGCAAGTCGCCCGGCGCCTGGACAGGGGGATGGCTACACCTTC. Translated, it gives CASRPAPGQGDGYTF.

The table lists this clone with a few counts. V and J are TRBV5-1 and TRBJ1-1, with D tentatively TRBD1 (5 bases). The germline V gene has CDR1 SGHRS and CDR2 YFSETQ. The V and J ends lost 4 bases and 3 bases respectively, with 13 bases between them. The length of the CDR3 is 14 residues. The CDR3 DNA reads as TGCGCCAGCAGCGGCCTCGGGGGTGACACTGAAGCTTTCTTT. Translated, it gives CASSGLGGDTEAFF.

This clone was seen a few times. V is TRBV4-1 and J is TRBJ2-6, with 7 bases fitting TRBD1. The CDR3 sequence is 18 residues long. V was pared by 3 bases and J by 0 bases, with 8 bases of the junction left unmatched. CDR1 and CDR2 (germline): MGHRA, YSYEKL. The CDR3 region is CASSHFLGQLSGANVLTF. CDR3 nucleotide sequence: TGCGCCAGCAGCCATTTCCTGGGACAGCTCTCTGGGGCCAACGTCCTGACTTTC.

The V call is TRBV27, the J call TRBJ2-1; 7 nucleotides line up with TRBD2. This CDR3 is 16 amino acids long. Trimming at V came to 4 bases and at J to 2 bases, leaving 8 bases not matched to a gene. Germline V gene lookup returns CDR1 MNHEY and CDR2 SMNVEV (reference sequence). The CDR3 loop is CASSYLAGAPYNEQFF. The CDR3 bases are TGTGCCAGCAGTTATCTTGCGGGAGCTCCCTACAATGAGCAGTTCTTC.

The table lists this clone with a count of one. The gene calls are TRBV23-1 and TRBJ2-1, with 9 bases that match TRBD1. TRBV23-1 is noted as an ORF with a role that remains uncertain. J gave up 7 bases and V 2 bases, and 18 bases lay outside the gene matches. This CDR3 region has 19 residues. Written as DNA, the CDR3 is TGCGCCAGCAGTCAACCGGACACAGGGGGCCTGGTTCTGTGGAATGAGCAGTTCTTC. It encodes CASSQPDTGGLVLWNEQFF.